These T cell receptor beta chains were read from a single sample in a study of OX40 agonist ivuxolimab in advanced cancers. Produced via immunoSEQ multiplex PCR; TCRdb's table is partial and in-frame only. The profile covers under 60,000 clones, with roughly nine tenths appearing a single time and roughly 49% taken by the ten largest. Material: CD4+ or CD8+ T cells sorted from blood, obtained in a trial of the OX40 agonist ivuxolimab. All receptors derive from an adult with an advanced solid tumor such as melanoma, head and neck, liver or kidney cancer. CDR3s include the opening cysteine and the closing phenylalanine or tryptophan. Fields, in order: D gene, J gene, clone size, V gene, CDR3 length, CDR3 protein, CDR3 DNA. The D gene is left open where the match is weak. Clone size is not always given. Where it is, it says once, few, many or a class for expanded clones.

>TRBD1|TRBJ1-5|.|TRBV27|15
CASRETGVSNQPQHF
TGTGCCAGCAGGGAGACAGGGGTTAGCAATCAGCCCCAGCATTTT
>.|TRBJ1-2|once|TRBV2|13
CAGTEREGSGYTF
TGTGCCGGTACTGAGCGGGAAGGGAGTGGCTACACCTTC
>.|TRBJ2-1|few|TRBV6-6|15
CASSPISDHVNEQFF
TGTGCCAGCAGTCCTATCAGCGACCACGTCAATGAGCAGTTCTTC
>TRBD1|TRBJ2-7|.|TRBV10-1|17
CASSRGGTGTGRYEQYF
TGCGCCAGCAGTAGAGGCGGAACCGGGACAGGAAGATACGAGCAGTACTTC
>.|TRBJ1-6|.|TRBV2|15
CASSEQQAYNSPLHF
TGTGCCAGCAGTGAACAACAGGCGTATAATTCACCCCTCCACTTT
>TRBD1|TRBJ2-1|.|TRBV5-4|14
CASSLVTGWNEQFF
TGTGCCAGCAGCTTGGTGACAGGGTGGAATGAGCAGTTCTTC
>TRBD2|TRBJ2-5|.|TRBV2|18
CASSEAVGLAGLQETQYF
TGTGCCAGCAGTGAAGCGGTGGGACTAGCGGGCCTCCAAGAGACCCAGTACTTC
>.|TRBJ1-1|.|TRBV27|15
CASSSAGAQRTEAFF
TGTGCCAGCAGTTCCGCGGGGGCCCAACGTACTGAAGCTTTCTTT
>.|TRBJ2-5|.|TRBV11-3|14
CASSPYSAQETQYF
TGTGCCAGCAGCCCGTACTCGGCCCAAGAGACCCAGTACTTC
>TRBD1|TRBJ1-2|once|TRBV19|16
CASSFNGGQYYYGYTF
TGTGCCAGTAGTTTCAATGGGGGACAGTACTACTATGGCTACACCTTC
>TRBD1|TRBJ1-4|.|TRBV10-3|15
CAISAGGETNEKLFF
TGTGCCATCAGTGCAGGGGGCGAAACTAATGAAAAACTGTTTTTT
>TRBD1|TRBJ1-1|.|TRBV6-1|14
CASSVHRGGTEAFF
TGTGCCAGCAGTGTCCACAGGGGAGGGACTGAAGCTTTCTTT
>.|TRBJ2-7|.|TRBV10-3|12
CAISEGGYEQYF
TGTGCCATCAGTGAGGGGGGGTACGAGCAGTACTTC
>TRBD1|TRBJ2-7|.|TRBV6-1|13
CASKGQGNYEQYF
TGTGCCAGCAAGGGACAGGGTAACTACGAGCAGTACTTC
>.|TRBJ2-3|.|TRBV9|14
CASSVEVSGDTQYF
TGTGCCAGCAGCGTAGAGGTTAGTGGCGATACGCAGTATTTT
>.|TRBJ2-7|.|TRBV27|13
CASSRDWGFEQYF
TGTGCCAGCAGCCGGGACTGGGGGTTCGAGCAGTACTTC
>.|TRBJ2-2|.|TRBV5-1|12
CASSLAYGELFF
TGCGCCAGCAGCTTGGCCTACGGGGAGCTGTTTTTT
>TRBD1|TRBJ2-7|few|TRBV15|14
CATSREQGAYEQYF
TGTGCCACCAGCAGGGAACAGGGGGCGTACGAGCAGTACTTC
>TRBD2|TRBJ2-1|.|TRBV14|17
CASSPGLAGFSYNEQFF
TGTGCCAGCAGCCCGGGACTAGCGGGGTTCTCCTACAATGAGCAGTTCTTC
>TRBD1|TRBJ2-7|.|TRBV4-3|16
CASSQDFGQGAYEQYF
TGCGCCAGCAGCCAAGATTTTGGACAGGGGGCCTACGAGCAGTACTTC
>.|TRBJ1-3|.|TRBV29-1|14
CSVEERSRGNTIYF
TGCAGCGTTGAAGAAAGGTCCCGGGGAAACACCATATATTTT
>.|TRBJ2-3|once|TRBV4-2|16
CASSQGIATSTDTQYF
TGTGCCAGCAGCCAAGGGATAGCGACTAGCACAGATACGCAGTATTTT
>.|TRBJ1-2|.|TRBV6-1|14
CASRRAGLDYGYTF
TGTGCCAGCAGGAGAGCCGGGCTCGACTATGGCTACACCTTC
>.|TRBJ2-3|.|TRBV10-1|14
CASSGQTSTDTQYF
TGCGCCAGCAGTGGCCAAACGAGCACAGATACGCAGTATTTT
>TRBD1|TRBJ1-2|.|TRBV4-2|16
CASSGRDRGPGYGYTF
TGTGCCAGCAGCGGCCGGGACAGGGGTCCAGGCTATGGCTACACCTTC
>.|TRBJ1-2|.|TRBV11-2|15
CASSALRGGPHGYTF
TGTGCCAGCAGCGCCCTAAGAGGGGGTCCTCATGGCTACACCTTC
>.|TRBJ2-7|.|TRBV7-9|12
CASSLVPLEQYF
TGTGCCAGCAGCTTAGTCCCCCTCGAGCAGTACTTC
>.|TRBJ2-7|.|TRBV2|17
CASSELALAGPSYEQYF
TGTGCCAGCAGTGAACTGGCACTAGCTGGACCCTCCTACGAGCAGTACTTC
>.|TRBJ2-2|.|TRBV6-5|14
CASSYDSPSGELFF
TGTGCCAGCAGTTACGACTCCCCCTCCGGGGAGCTGTTTTTT
>.|TRBJ1-2|.|TRBV2|15
CASIGTGPGVYGYTF
TGTGCCAGCATCGGAACAGGGCCTGGGGTATATGGCTACACCTTC
>.|TRBJ2-7|.|TRBV21-1|19
CASSNCPGPRSPSSYEQYF
TGTGCCAGCAGCAACTGTCCGGGACCTAGGTCTCCCAGCTCCTACGAGCAGTACTTC
>.|TRBJ2-7|.|TRBV9|14
CASSVAGTTYEQYF
TGTGCCAGCAGCGTAGCAGGGACCACCTACGAGCAGTACTTC
>.|TRBJ1-6|.|TRBV28|14
CASSLEATASPLHF
TGTGCCAGCAGTTTGGAGGCAACGGCTTCACCCCTCCACTTT
>TRBD2|TRBJ2-3|.|TRBV10-3|16
CAISERLAGGADTQYF
TGTGCCATCAGTGAGAGGCTAGCGGGAGGAGCAGATACGCAGTATTTT
>.|TRBJ1-1|.|TRBV4-3|15
CASSQDAWRDTEAFF
TGCGCCAGCAGCCAAGACGCCTGGAGAGACACTGAAGCTTTCTTT
>TRBD2|TRBJ2-1|.|TRBV19|18
CASKFRLAGVGSYNEQFF
TGTGCCAGTAAATTCAGGCTAGCGGGAGTAGGGTCCTACAATGAGCAGTTCTTC
>TRBD2|TRBJ2-1|once|TRBV4-1|15
CASSPFERGYNEQFF
TGCGCCAGCAGCCCCTTTGAGCGGGGGTACAATGAGCAGTTCTTC
>.|TRBJ2-5|.|TRBV30|16
CAWSASGLAIQETQYF
TGTGCCTGGAGCGCCTCGGGACTCGCGATACAAGAGACCCAGTACTTC
>TRBD2|TRBJ2-2|.|TRBV11-2|15
CASSLRTRNTGELFF
TGTGCCAGCAGCTTAAGGACTAGAAACACCGGGGAGCTGTTTTTT
>TRBD2|TRBJ2-7|.|TRBV6-5|15
CASSYGGEGLYEQYF
TGTGCCAGCAGTTACGGGGGGGAGGGCCTCTACGAGCAGTACTTC
>.|TRBJ2-7|.|TRBV6-5|14
CASSLNRVSYEQYF
TGTGCCAGCAGTTTAAACAGGGTATCCTACGAGCAGTACTTC
>.|TRBJ2-5|.|TRBV4-1|16
CASSLGGASLQETQYF
TGCGCCAGCAGCCTGGGGGGAGCATCCTTACAAGAGACCCAGTACTTC
>.|TRBJ1-1|.|TRBV19|11
CASSMLTEAFF
TGTGCCAGTAGTATGTTAACTGAAGCTTTCTTT
>TRBD1|TRBJ2-5|.|TRBV5-4|14
CASSSRTGTETQYF
TGTGCCAGCAGCTCGAGGACAGGAACAGAGACCCAGTACTTC
>.|TRBJ1-3|.|TRBV5-5|15
CASTSSGNSGNTIYF
TGTGCCAGCACGTCTTCAGGGAACTCTGGAAACACCATATATTTT
>TRBD1|TRBJ2-7|.|TRBV7-9|14
CASSSMTGLYEQYF
TGTGCCAGCAGCTCCATGACAGGGCTATACGAGCAGTACTTC
>.|TRBJ2-2|.|TRBV11-2|16
CASSLVGGSNTGELFF
TGTGCCAGCAGCTTAGTCGGGGGATCGAACACCGGGGAGCTGTTTTTT
>.|TRBJ2-1|once|TRBV5-6|12
CASSFGNPEPFF
TGTGCCAGCAGCTTCGGCAATCCTGAACCGTTCTTC
>.|TRBJ1-1|once|TRBV23-1|15
CASSGKEGMNTEAFF
TGCGCCAGCAGTGGGAAGGAGGGCATGAACACTGAAGCTTTCTTT
>.|TRBJ2-1|.|TRBV27|16
CASSLFADPWASEQFF
TGTGCCAGCAGTTTATTCGCGGACCCTTGGGCCAGTGAGCAGTTCTTC
>.|TRBJ2-5|.|TRBV19|13
CASSISRQETQYF
TGTGCCAGTAGTATTTCCAGACAAGAGACCCAGTACTTC
>.|TRBJ1-2|once|TRBV13|13
CASSHTGRIGYTF
TGTGCCAGCAGCCATACAGGGAGAATCGGCTACACCTTC
>.|TRBJ1-5|.|TRBV10-3|15
CAISESEGLDQPQHF
TGTGCCATCAGTGAGTCTGAGGGTTTGGATCAGCCCCAGCATTTT